Below are 18 T cell receptor beta chains sequenced from a single sample in a study of a mutant IDH1 vaccine in newly diagnosed glioma. The time point is: week 35, safety follow-up. Topical imiquimod was applied with each vaccine dose, which held 300 ug of mutant IDH1 20-mer peptide. The data were produced by immunoSEQ multiplex PCR, yet TCRdb's version contains in-frame clones alone and is incomplete. This repertoire shows tens of thousands of clones, roughly four fifths found once; its top ten account for roughly 5.2%. No cognate antigen is known for these TCRs. The material was PBMCs, obtained from a glioma patient whose treatment included an IDH1 peptide vaccine. These receptor sequences come from a middle-aged man with glioma.

The chain recombines TRBV28 with TRBJ2-5; 7 positions agree with TRBD1. Germline CDR1 is MDHEN and CDR2 is SYDVKM. With 3 bases clipped from V and 7 bases from J, the junction kept 14 bases outside the gene matches. The CDR3 runs to 16 residues. In DNA form, the CDR3 reads TGTGCCAGCAGTTTGGGGGACAGCCGGTCTAAGCGGACCCAGTACTTC. This sequence encodes CASSLGDSRSKRTQYF.

This clone appeared a single time. V usage is TRBV7-3 and J usage is TRBJ1-1; D ambiguous. Germline loops: CDR1 SGHTA, CDR2 FQGTGA. CDR3 size: 13 residues. Trimming stripped 2 bases from V and 0 bases from J, with 4 bases between. The CDR3 DNA sequence: TGTGCCAGCAGCTTATGGGTGAACACTGAAGCTTTCTTT. As protein: CASSLWVNTEAFF.

The table lists this clone with a count of one. The chain joins TRBV4-3 to TRBJ1-2; 8 bases are a match to TRBD1. V shed 1 base and J 4 bases; nucleotides not matched to a gene: 8. This CDR3 is 16 amino acids long. CDR1 and CDR2 (germline): LGHNA, YSLEER. CDR3 nucleotides: TGCGCCAGCAGCCAAGGAGGGTTACAGGGGGTCTATGGCTACACCTTC. It specifies CASSQGGLQGVYGYTF.

The J gene is TRBJ1-2, the V gene TRBV5-6; D is perhaps TRBD1 (6 bases). Germline V CDR1 and CDR2: SGHDT, YYEEEE. Between the trimmed V and J ends, which lost 4 bases and 6 bases, there was a span of 10 bases. The CDR3 has 12 amino acids. The CDR3 spells CASSPNRDGYTF. DNA for the CDR3: TGTGCCAGCAGCCCAAACAGGGATGGCTACACCTTC.

V usage is TRBV7-2 and J usage is TRBJ2-3; D might be TRBD1 or TRBD2, each matching 5 bases. The germline V gene encodes CDR1 SGHTA and CDR2 FQGNSA. The CDR3 sequence is 13 residues long. The V and J ends lost 5 bases and 4 bases respectively, with 10 bases between them. The CDR3 nucleotides read TGTGCCAGCAGCGGGGGTCCTGCAGATACGCAGTATTTT. It codes for CASSGGPADTQYF.

The chain links TRBV29-1 to TRBJ1-1; the match to TRBD1 covers 7 bases. Germline CDR1 is SQVTM and CDR2 is ANQGSEA. V lost 4 bases, J lost 4 bases, and 9 bases stayed unmatched. This CDR3 comprises 14 residues. The CDR3 here is CSVARGGDFTEAFF. The CDR3 DNA reads TGCAGCGTTGCCAGAGGGGGCGATTTCACTGAAGCTTTCTTT.

Comment on this clone: Relative to the germline gene, one junction end is altered; a read error may explain this. Other DNA sequences in this specimen translate into the identical CDR3. V usage is TRBV7-7 and J usage is TRBJ2-7; 8 nucleotides agree with TRBD1. The CDR3 spans 13 residues. Germline CDR1 and CDR2: SSHAT and FNYEAQ (reference sequence). The CDR3, as DNA: TGTGCTAGCAGCCAAGACAGGGGCAGCGAGCAGTACTTC. Translation: CASSQDRGSEQYF.

This clone is medium-sized by share. The chain couples TRBV4-3 to TRBJ1-5; perhaps TRBD1 as D (5 bases). This CDR3 has 15 amino acids. Germline V gene lookup returns CDR1 LGHNA and CDR2 YSLEER. Trimming took 5 bases from V and 5 from J, leaving 16 bases between them. The CDR3 reads CASSTSGTDYQPQHF. Written as DNA, the CDR3 is TGCGCCAGCAGCACTAGCGGGACTGACTATCAGCCCCAGCATTTT.

V usage is TRBV4-3 and J usage is TRBJ2-1, with D perhaps matching TRBD2 (5 bases). The CDR3 runs to 14 residues. Germline assignment: CDR1 LGHNA and CDR2 YSLEER. V lost 4 bases and J 6 bases, leaving 13 bases between the germline ends. DNA of the CDR3: TGCGCCAGCAGCCGGCGGGCTTCAGCCAATGAGCAGTTCTTC. This codes for CASSRRASANEQFF.

The chain couples TRBV19 to TRBJ1-4, with 9 bases fitting TRBD1. The CDR3 is made up of 15 amino acids. J lost 7 bases, V lost 5 bases, and 8 bases had no gene match. The germline V gene has CDR1 LNHDA and CDR2 SQIVND (reference sequence). The chain's CDR3 is CASSFKTGGFEKLFF. The CDR3 DNA sequence: TGTGCCAGTAGTTTCAAAACAGGGGGCTTTGAAAAACTGTTTTTT.

The genes are TRBV7-9 and TRBJ2-1; D not certain. This CDR3 region has 14 residues. CDR1 and CDR2 from the germline V gene are SEHNR and FQNEAQ (reference sequence). V lost 3 bases to trimming and J lost 5 bases, with 11 bases between them. CDR3 nucleotides: TGTGCCAGCAGCTTGCGGTCAGGAGACAATGAGCAGTTCTTC. It yields the protein CASSLRSGDNEQFF.

In its sample, this clone was seen a few times. The CDR3 DNA reads TGTGCCAGCAGCTTAGTAAGAAGGGGGATAGATACGCAGTATTTT. Protein product: CASSLVRRGIDTQYF. This rearrangement joins TRBV7-9 to TRBJ2-3, with D perhaps matching TRBD1 (6 bases). The germline V gene encodes CDR1 SEHNR and CDR2 FQNEAQ (reference sequence). V lost 1 base and J 5 bases, leaving 13 bases between the germline ends. The CDR3 loop spans 15 amino acids.

Only a few counts were recorded for this clone. The chain couples TRBV6-1 to TRBJ1-5; perhaps TRBD1 as D (5 bases). V was cut by 0 bases and J by 4 bases, with 7 bases left in between. Germline V gene data show CDR1 as MNHNS and CDR2 as SASEGT. This CDR3 has 14 amino acids. Here the CDR3 DNA reads TGTGCCAGCAGTGAAGCGGGGGGGAATCAGCCCCAGCATTTT. Its protein is CASSEAGGNQPQHF.

The rearrangement uses TRBV5-1 and TRBJ2-7; TRBD1 might be the D (7 bases). Deletions cut 0 bases from V and 6 bases from J, with 16 bases between. The germline CDR1 and CDR2 sequences are SGHRS and YFSETQ. The CDR3 contains 15 residues. CDR3 nucleotide sequence: TGCGCCAGCAGCTTGGCGACAGGGTCGGGGGCCGAGCAGTACTTC. This codes for CASSLATGSGAEQYF.

The rearrangement links TRBV10-1 to TRBJ1-1, with 7 bases fitting TRBD1. The CDR3 has 15 residues. Trimming took 0 bases from V and 5 from J; bases not matched to a gene: 6. The V gene's germline CDR1 is WNHNN and CDR2 SYGVQD (reference sequence). The CDR3 nucleotides are TGCGCCAGCAGTGAGTCGACGGGGACAGCAACTGAAGCTTTCTTT. Residues: CASSESTGTATEAFF.

This clone has only a few counts. The gene calls are TRBV6-4 and TRBJ2-6, with 9 nucleotides matching TRBD2. V shed 3 bases, J shed 3 bases, and the junction held 3 bases outside the gene matches. This CDR3 has 16 amino acids. Germline V gene data show CDR1 as MRHNA and CDR2 as SNTAGT. CDR3 DNA: TGTGCCAGCAGTGAGCGGGGGGGACATGGGGCCAACGTCCTGACTTTC. Translated: CASSERGGHGANVLTF.

The rearrangement links TRBV30 to TRBJ2-7, with D tentatively TRBD2 (5 bases). CDR1 is GTSNPN and CDR2 is SVGIG in the germline V gene (reference sequence). The CDR3 spans 13 residues. V gave up 2 bases and J gave up 4 bases, with 12 bases separating them. CDR3 loop: CAWSQDGMYEQYF. CDR3 DNA: TGTGCCTGGAGTCAAGACGGGATGTACGAGCAGTACTTC.

V is TRBV18 and J is TRBJ2-5; TRBD1 might be the D (7 bases). Trimming took 3 bases from V and 5 from J, leaving 16 bases between them. The CDR3 consists of 15 residues. Per germline, CDR1 KGHSH and CDR2 LQKENI. CDR3 in DNA: TGTGCCAGCTCACCCATCGGAGGGGGCGAGGAGACCCAGTACTTC. This sequence encodes CASSPIGGGEETQYF.